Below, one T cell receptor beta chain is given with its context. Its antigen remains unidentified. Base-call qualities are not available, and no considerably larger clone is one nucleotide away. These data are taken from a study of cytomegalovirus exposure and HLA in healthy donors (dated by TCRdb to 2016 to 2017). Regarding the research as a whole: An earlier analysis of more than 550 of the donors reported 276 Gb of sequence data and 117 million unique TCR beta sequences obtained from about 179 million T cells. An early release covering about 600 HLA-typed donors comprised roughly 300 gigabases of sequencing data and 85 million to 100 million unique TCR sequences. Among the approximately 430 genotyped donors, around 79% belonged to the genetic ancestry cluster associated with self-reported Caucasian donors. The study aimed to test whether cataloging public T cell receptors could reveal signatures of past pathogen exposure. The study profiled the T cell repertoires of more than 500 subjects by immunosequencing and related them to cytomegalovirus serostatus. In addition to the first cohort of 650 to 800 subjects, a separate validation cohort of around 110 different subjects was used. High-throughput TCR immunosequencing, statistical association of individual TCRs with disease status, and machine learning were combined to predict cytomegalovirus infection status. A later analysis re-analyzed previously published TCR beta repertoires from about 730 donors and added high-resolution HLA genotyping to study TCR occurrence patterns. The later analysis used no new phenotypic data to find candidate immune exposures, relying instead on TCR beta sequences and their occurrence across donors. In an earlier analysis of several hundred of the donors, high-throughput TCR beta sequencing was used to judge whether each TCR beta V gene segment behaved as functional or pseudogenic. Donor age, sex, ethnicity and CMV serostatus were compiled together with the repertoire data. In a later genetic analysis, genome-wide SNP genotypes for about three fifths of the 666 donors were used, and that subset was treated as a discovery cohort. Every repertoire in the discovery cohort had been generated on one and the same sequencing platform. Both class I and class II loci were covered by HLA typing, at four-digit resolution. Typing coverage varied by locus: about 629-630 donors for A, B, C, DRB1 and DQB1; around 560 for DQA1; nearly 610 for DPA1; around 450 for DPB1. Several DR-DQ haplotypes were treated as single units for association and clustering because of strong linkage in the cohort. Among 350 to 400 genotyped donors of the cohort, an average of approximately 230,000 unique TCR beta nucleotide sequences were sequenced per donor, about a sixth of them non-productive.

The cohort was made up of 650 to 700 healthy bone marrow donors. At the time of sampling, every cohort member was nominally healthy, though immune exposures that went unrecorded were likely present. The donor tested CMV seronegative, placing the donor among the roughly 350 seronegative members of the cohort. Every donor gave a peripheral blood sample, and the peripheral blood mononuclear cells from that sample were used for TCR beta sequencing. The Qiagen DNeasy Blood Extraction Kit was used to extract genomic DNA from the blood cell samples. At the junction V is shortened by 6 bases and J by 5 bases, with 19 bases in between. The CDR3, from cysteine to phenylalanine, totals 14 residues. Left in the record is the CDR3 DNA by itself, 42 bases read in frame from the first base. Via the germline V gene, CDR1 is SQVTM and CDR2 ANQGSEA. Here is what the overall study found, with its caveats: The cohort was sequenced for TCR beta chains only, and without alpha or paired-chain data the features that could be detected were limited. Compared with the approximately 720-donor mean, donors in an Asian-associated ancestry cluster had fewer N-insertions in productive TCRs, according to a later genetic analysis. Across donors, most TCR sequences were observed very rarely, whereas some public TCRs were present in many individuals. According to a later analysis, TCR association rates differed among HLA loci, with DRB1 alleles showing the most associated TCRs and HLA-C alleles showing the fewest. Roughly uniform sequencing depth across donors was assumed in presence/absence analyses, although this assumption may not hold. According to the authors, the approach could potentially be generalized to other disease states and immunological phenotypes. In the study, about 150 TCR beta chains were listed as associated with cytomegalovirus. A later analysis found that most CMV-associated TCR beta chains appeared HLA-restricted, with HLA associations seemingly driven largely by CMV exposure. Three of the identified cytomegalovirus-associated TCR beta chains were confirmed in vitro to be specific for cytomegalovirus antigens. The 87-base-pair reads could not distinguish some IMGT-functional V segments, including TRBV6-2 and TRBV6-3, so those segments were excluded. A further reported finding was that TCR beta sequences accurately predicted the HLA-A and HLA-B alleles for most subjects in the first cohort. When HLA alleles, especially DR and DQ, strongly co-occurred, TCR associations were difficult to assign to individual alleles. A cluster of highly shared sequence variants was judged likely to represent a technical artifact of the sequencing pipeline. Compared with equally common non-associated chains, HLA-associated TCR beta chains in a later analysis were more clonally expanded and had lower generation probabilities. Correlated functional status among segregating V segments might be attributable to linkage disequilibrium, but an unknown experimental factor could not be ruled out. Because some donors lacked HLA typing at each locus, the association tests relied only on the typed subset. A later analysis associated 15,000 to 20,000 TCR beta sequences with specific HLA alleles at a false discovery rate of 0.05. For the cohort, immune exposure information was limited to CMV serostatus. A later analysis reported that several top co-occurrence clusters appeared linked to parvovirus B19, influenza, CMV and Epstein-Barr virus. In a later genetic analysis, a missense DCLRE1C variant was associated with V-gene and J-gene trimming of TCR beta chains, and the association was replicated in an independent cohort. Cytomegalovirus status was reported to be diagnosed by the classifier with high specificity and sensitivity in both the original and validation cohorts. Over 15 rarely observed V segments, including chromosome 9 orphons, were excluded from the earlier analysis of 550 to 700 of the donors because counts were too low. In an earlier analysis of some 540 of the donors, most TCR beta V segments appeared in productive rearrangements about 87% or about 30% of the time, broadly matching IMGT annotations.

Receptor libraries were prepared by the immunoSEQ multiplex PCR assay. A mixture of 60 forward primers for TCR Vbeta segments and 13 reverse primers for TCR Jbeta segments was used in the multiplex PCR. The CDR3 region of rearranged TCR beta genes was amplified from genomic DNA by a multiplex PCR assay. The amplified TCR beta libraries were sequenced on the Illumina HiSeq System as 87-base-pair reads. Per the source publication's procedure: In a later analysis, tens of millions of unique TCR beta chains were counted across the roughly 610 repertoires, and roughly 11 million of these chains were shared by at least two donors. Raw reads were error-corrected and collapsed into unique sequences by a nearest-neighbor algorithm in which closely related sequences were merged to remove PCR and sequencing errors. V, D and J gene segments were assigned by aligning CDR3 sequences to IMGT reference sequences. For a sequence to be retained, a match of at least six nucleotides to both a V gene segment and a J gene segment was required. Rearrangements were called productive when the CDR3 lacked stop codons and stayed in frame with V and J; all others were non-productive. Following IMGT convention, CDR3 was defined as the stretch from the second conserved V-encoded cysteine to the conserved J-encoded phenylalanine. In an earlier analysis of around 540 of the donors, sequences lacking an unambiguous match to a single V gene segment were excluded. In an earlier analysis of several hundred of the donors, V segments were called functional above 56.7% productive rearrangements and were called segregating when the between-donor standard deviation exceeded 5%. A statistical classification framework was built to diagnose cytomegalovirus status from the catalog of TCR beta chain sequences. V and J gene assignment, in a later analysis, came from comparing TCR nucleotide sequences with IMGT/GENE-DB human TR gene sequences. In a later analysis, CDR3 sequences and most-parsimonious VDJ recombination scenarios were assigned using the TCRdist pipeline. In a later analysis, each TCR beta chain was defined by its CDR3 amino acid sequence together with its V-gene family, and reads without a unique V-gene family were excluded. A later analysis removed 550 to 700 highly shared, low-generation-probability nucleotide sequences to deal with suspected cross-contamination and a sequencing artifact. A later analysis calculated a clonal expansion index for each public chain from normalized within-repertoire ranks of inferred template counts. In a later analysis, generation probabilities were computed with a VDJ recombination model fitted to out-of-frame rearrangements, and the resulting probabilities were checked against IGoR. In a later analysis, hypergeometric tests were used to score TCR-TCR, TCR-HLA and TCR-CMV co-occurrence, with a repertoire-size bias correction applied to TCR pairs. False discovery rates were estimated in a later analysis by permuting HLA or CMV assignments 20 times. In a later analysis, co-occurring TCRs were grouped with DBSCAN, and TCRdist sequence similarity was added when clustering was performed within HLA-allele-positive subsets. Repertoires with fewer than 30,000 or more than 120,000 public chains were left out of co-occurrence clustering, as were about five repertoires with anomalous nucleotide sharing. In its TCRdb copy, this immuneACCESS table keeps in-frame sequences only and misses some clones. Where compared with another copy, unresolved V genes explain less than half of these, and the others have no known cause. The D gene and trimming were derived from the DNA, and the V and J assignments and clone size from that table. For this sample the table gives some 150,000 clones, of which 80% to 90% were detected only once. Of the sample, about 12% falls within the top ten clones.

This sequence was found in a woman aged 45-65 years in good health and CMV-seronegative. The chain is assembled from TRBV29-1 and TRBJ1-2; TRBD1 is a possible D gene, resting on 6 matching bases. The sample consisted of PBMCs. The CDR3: CSVVEQGGKYGYTF. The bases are TGCAGCGTCGTAGAACAGGGAGGGAAGTATGGCTACACCTTC.